The 13 T cell receptor beta chains below all came from one sample that was sequenced in a study of T-cell reconstitution after alpha-beta-depleted transplantation in children. A library of TCRbeta sequences, prepared with unique molecular identifiers, was generated. One entry per CDR3 protein results from TCRdb running MiXCR on the PCR reads. The sample holds hundreds of thousands of distinct CDR3 sequences, around 13% seen once. The sample consisted of PBMCs, taken before TCRalphabeta/CD19-depleted stem cell transplant. Receptors originate from a girl aged 2 to 9 with congenital amegakaryocytic thrombocytopenia, due to receive a stem cell transplant.

This clonotype was detected ten times or more. The V gene is TRBV20-1, the J gene TRBJ2-1; TRBD2 is a possible D gene (5 bases). Trimming stripped 6 bases from V and 2 bases from J, with 14 bases between. The CDR3 runs to 14 residues. Germline CDR1 DFQATT, CDR2 SNEGSKA (reference sequence). CDR3 DNA: TGCAGTGCGCCGGGCTCGAGGGCCTACAATGAGCAGTTCTTC. This codes for CSAPGSRAYNEQFF.

This clonotype was picked up many times. V is TRBV5-1 and J is TRBJ1-1; D gene uncertain. V lost 3 bases, J lost 5 bases, and 17 bases lay in between. The length of the CDR3 is 15 residues. Germline CDR1 and CDR2: SGHRS and YFSETQ. DNA for the CDR3: TGCGCCAGCAGCTCGGTGGGTCCGGGGAGGACTGAAGCTTTCTTT. Protein: CASSSVGPGRTEAFF. Combining the CDR3 with reference TRBV5-1 and TRBJ1-1 gives the whole variable domain KAGVTQTPRYLIKTRGQQVTLSCSPISGHRSVSWYQQTPGQGLQFLFEYFSETQRNKGNFPGRFSGRQFSNSRSEMNVSTLELGDSALYLCASSSVGPGRTEAFFGQGTRLTVV.

The chain recombines TRBV27 with TRBJ2-1, with 11 positions matching TRBD2. V shed 5 bases, J shed 2 bases, and the junction held 5 bases outside the gene matches. The V gene's germline CDR1 is MNHEY and CDR2 SMNVEV (reference sequence). The CDR3 totals 16 residues. The CDR3 DNA reads TGTGCCAGCAGTCAATTAGCGGGAGGGCCCTACAATGAGCAGTTCTTC. Translation gives CASSQLAGGPYNEQFF.

The table lists this clonotype with a few counts. The chain recombines TRBV20-1 with TRBJ2-1; TRBD2 agrees at 10 bases. The CDR3 length is 16 residues. The germline gives CDR1 DFQATT, CDR2 SNEGSKA (reference sequence). The junction had 9 bases not matched to a gene; V was cut back by 3 bases and J by 4 bases. For the CDR3, the DNA is TGCAGTGCTAGGCCCGCCGGGACTAGCGTATACAATGAGCAGTTCTTC. Its protein is CSARPAGTSVYNEQFF.

The chain recombines TRBV29-1 with TRBJ1-2, with D possibly being TRBD1 (6 bases). The CDR3 consists of 13 residues. Per the germline V gene, CDR1 is SQVTM and CDR2 is ANQGSEA. Trimming removed 8 bases from V and 2 bases from J, with 15 bases in between. CDR3 in DNA: TGCAGCTCCCGGGGAGGGGGAAACTATGGCTACACCTTC. This codes for CSSRGGGNYGYTF.

This clonotype was detected a few times. The rearrangement joins TRBV12-3 or TRBV12-4 to TRBJ2-7; D perhaps matches TRBD2 (6 bases). This CDR3 is 14 amino acids long. V shed 1 base and J shed 2 bases, with 9 bases lying between them. The CDR3 nucleotides are TGTGCCAGCAGTTTAGTTCTAGCGCCCTACGAGCAGTACTTC. Amino acid sequence: CASSLVLAPYEQYF.

This clonotype was observed many times. This sequence joins TRBV5-1 and TRBJ2-1, with a tentative D call TRBD2 (6 bases). With 8 bases removed from V and 5 bases from J, the gap between germline ends came to 26 bases. The germline V gene has CDR1 SGHRS and CDR2 YFSETQ. This CDR3 is 17 amino acids long. The CDR3 DNA follows: TGCGCCAGTAGGGGACTCCTGGACCATAGGGGCAACAATGAGCAGTTCTTC. As protein: CASRGLLDHRGNNEQFF.

This clonotype has a single count. This chain connects TRBV10-3 to TRBJ2-7; 10 bases match TRBD2. The CDR3 has 15 amino acids. The junction had 9 bases not matched to a gene; V was cut back by 6 bases and J by 4 bases. Germline values: CDR1 ENHRY, CDR2 SYGVKD. CDR3 nucleotide sequence: TGTGCCATCAGCCAAGCGGGAGGGCCCGCTTACGAGCAGTACTTC. It yields the protein CAISQAGGPAYEQYF.

This clonotype was seen a handful of times. The chain carries TRBV20-1 and TRBJ2-7; D is undetermined. CDR3 length: 14 residues. Germline loops: CDR1 DFQATT, CDR2 SNEGSKA (reference sequence). Trimming cost V 4 bases and J 3 bases, with 16 bases left between them. The CDR3 nucleotides are TGCAGTGCTACCGAGGACCGGCTCCTCTACGAGCAGTACTTC. This sequence encodes CSATEDRLLYEQYF.

The sample holds many counts of this clonotype. The chain recombines TRBV5-6 with TRBJ2-1; D is undetermined. Germline CDR1 reads SGHDT; CDR2 reads YYEEEE. V lost 4 bases and J lost 5, with 22 bases in between. This CDR3 has 17 residues. In nucleotides, the CDR3 is TGTGCCAGCAGCCCGGCTGTAGATCCACGCGTCAACAATGAGCAGTTCTTC. It is translated as CASSPAVDPRVNNEQFF.

This clonotype was counted only a few times. This sequence joins TRBV11-2 and TRBJ2-3; 12 nucleotides match TRBD2. This CDR3 has 18 amino acids. The V gene end was trimmed by 3 bases and the J gene end by 2 bases; junction bases not matched to a gene: 9. CDR1 is SGHAT, CDR2 FQNNGV, per germline. CDR3 in DNA: TGTGCCAGCAGCTTGTATAAGGGACTAGCGGGCCTCACAGATACGCAGTATTTT. Its translation is CASSLYKGLAGLTDTQYF.

For the CDR3, the DNA is TGTGCCAGCTCACCCCTTGAGACCTACGAGCAGTACTTC. Its translation: CASSPLETYEQYF. J is TRBJ2-7 and V is TRBV18; D is unresolved. Germline values: CDR1 KGHSH, CDR2 LQKENI. V gave up 3 bases and J gave up 2 bases, with 8 bases separating them. This CDR3 spans 13 amino acids.

This clonotype was recorded many times. The V call is TRBV5-1, the J call TRBJ2-1, with 7 bases that match TRBD1. This CDR3 is built from 16 residues. V was clipped by 0 bases and J by 4 bases; unmatched bases: 7. Germline loops: CDR1 SGHRS, CDR2 YFSETQ. The CDR3 loop reads CASSLETGEPYNEQFF. In nucleotides, the CDR3 is TGCGCCAGCAGCTTGGAAACAGGGGAACCTTACAATGAGCAGTTCTTC.